The rows below give T cell receptor beta chains drawn from one sample of a study of Ad26.COV2.S vaccination and SARS-CoV-2 variants. Repertoires were generated with immunoSEQ multiplex PCR, while TCRdb's copy carries only in-frame clones and drops some. The data hold about 680,000 clones, with roughly 90% observed a single time. The sequencing here drew on peripheral blood, taken in a trial of Ad26.COV2.S vaccine versus placebo. Receptors were obtained from a person between 18 and 59 years old who received the Ad26.COV2.S COVID-19 vaccine or a placebo. Each CDR3 is given with its conserved first and last residue. A D gene is named only where the DNA matches it firmly. Expanded clones are given a class, and other clones once, few, many or no size at all.

d_call j_call v_call clone_size cdr3_nt cdr3_aa
NA TRBJ1-1 TRBV3-1/TRBV3-2 NA TGTGCCAGCAGCCAAGGGGGGAGAGGGGCTTTCTTT CASSQGGRGAFF
TRBD2 TRBJ2-7 TRBV24-1 few TGTGCCACCAGTGACGGAAGCGGGAGGGCCAGAGGCGAGCAGTACTTC CATSDGSGRARGEQYF
NA TRBJ2-7 TRBV6-5 NA TGTGCCAGCAGTTACTCTGCCGTCCCCTCCTACGAGCAGTACTTC CASSYSAVPSYEQYF
TRBD1 TRBJ1-5 TRBV18 few TGTGCCAGCTCACCACCTCAGGACAGGGGTGGGCCCCAGCATTTT CASSPPQDRGGPQHF
TRBD2 TRBJ2-5 TRBV7-7 NA TGTGCTAGCAGCCCGGGACTAGCGGGAGAAGAGACCCAGTACTTC CASSPGLAGEETQYF
TRBD2 TRBJ2-7 TRBV7-2 NA TGTGCCAGCAGCTTAGGACCGAGACTAGCGGGACCTCAGCAGTACTTC CASSLGPRLAGPQQYF
NA TRBJ2-6 TRBV18 NA TGTGCCAGCTCATACGGGGGTTCTGGGGCCAACGTCCTGACTTTC CASSYGGSGANVLTF
NA TRBJ2-1 TRBV2 once TGTGCCAGCAGTGAATCGAATCGGCGGCACTCCTACAATGAGCAGTTCTTC CASSESNRRHSYNEQFF
NA TRBJ1-2 TRBV15 few TGTGCCACCAGCAGAGATCGGGGATATGGCTACACCTTC CATSRDRGYGYTF
NA TRBJ1-6 TRBV18 NA TGTGCCAGCTCACCGGCGAGTAATTCACCCCTCCACTTT CASSPASNSPLHF
NA TRBJ1-2 TRBV3-1/TRBV3-2 NA TGTGCCAGCAGCCAAAGGGGAGGTAACTATGGCTACACCTTC CASSQRGGNYGYTF
NA TRBJ1-2 TRBV2 NA TGTGCCAGCAGTCGCGAGGCGAGCTATGGCTACACCTTC CASSREASYGYTF
TRBD2 TRBJ2-7 TRBV5-1 NA TGCGCCAGCAGCTTACTTGGGGGAGGGGTCTACGAGCAGTACTTC CASSLLGGGVYEQYF
NA TRBJ1-3 TRBV5-4 NA TGTGCCAGCAGCAGGAGCTCTGGAAACACCATATATTTT CASSRSSGNTIYF
NA TRBJ2-5 TRBV29-1 NA TGCAGCGTAAGACCAGGGATGGAGACCCAGTACTTC CSVRPGMETQYF
NA TRBJ1-6 TRBV5-6 few TGTGCCAGCAGCTTCGAACCCGGGTCTGGTTCACCCCTCCACTTT CASSFEPGSGSPLHF